A selection of T cell receptor beta chains follows, all from one sample in a study of shared clonotypes between healthy human individuals. Libraries were prepared by immunoSEQ multiplex PCR; TCRdb keeps only in-frame clonotypes and omits some of them. The data contain around 1.1 million clones, 75% to 85% of them singletons. The material sequenced was memory CD4+ T cells from PBMCs. The receptors were gathered from a man between 18 and 29 years old in good health. Some clones in this sample may be carry-over from other donors' samples. Both conserved end residues are part of each CDR3. A D gene is named only where the DNA matches it firmly. Some rows mark clone size as missing; the rest say once, few, many or name a class of expanded clone.

V	D	size	J	CDR3	DNA
TRBV2	.	.	TRBJ2-1	CASSNINEQFF	TGTGCCAGCAGTAACATAAATGAGCAGTTCTTC
TRBV28	TRBD1	.	TRBJ2-1	CASSPRTGRNEQFF	TGTGCCAGCAGTCCACGGACAGGAAGAAATGAGCAGTTCTTC
TRBV19	.	once	TRBJ1-2	CASSKDYGYTF	TGTGCCAGTAGTAAAGACTATGGCTACACCTTC
TRBV19	TRBD2	.	TRBJ2-1	CASSDSGRRNEQFF	TGTGCCAGTAGCGATAGCGGGAGAAGGAATGAGCAGTTCTTC
TRBV18	TRBD2	many	TRBJ2-7	CASSSGTSGYEQYF	TGTGCCAGCTCCTCCGGGACTAGCGGCTACGAGCAGTACTTC
TRBV5-4	.	.	TRBJ2-6	CASSLANRPGYGANVLTF	TGTGCCAGCAGCTTAGCAAATAGACCAGGGTATGGGGCCAACGTCCTGACTTTC
TRBV18	.	.	TRBJ2-1	CASSPPFVDEQFF	TGTGCCAGCTCACCACCGTTCGTGGATGAGCAGTTCTTC
TRBV25-1	TRBD1	.	TRBJ1-6	CASSNTGGGSPLHF	TGTGCCAGCAGTAACACAGGGGGCGGATCACCCCTCCACTTT
TRBV27	.	.	TRBJ2-6	CASSSRGIGANVLTF	TGTGCCAGCAGTTCTAGGGGGATTGGGGCCAACGTCCTGACTTTC
TRBV5-1	TRBD1	.	TRBJ1-4	CASSLGTGAPSSEKLFF	TGCGCCAGCAGCTTGGGGACAGGGGCACCTTCGAGCGAAAAACTGTTTTTT
TRBV4-3	.	few	TRBJ2-3	CASSQDPDHSTDTQYF	TGCGCCAGCAGCCAAGACCCCGACCACAGCACAGATACGCAGTATTTT
TRBV11-3	.	.	TRBJ1-5	CASSPHPHFGNQPQHF	TGTGCCAGCAGCCCCCACCCACATTTTGGCAATCAGCCCCAGCATTTT
TRBV30	.	.	TRBJ1-3	CAWSVSTGNTIYF	TGTGCCTGGAGTGTCTCGACAGGAAACACCATATATTTT
TRBV15	.	.	TRBJ1-1	CATSRGGGRVNTEAFF	TGTGCCACCAGCAGAGGGGGGGGACGGGTGAACACTGAAGCTTTCTTT
TRBV5-1	.	.	TRBJ1-4	CASSVGSGFLNEKLFF	TGCGCCAGCAGCGTCGGCTCAGGCTTCCTAAACGAAAAACTGTTTTTT
TRBV10-3	TRBD1	.	TRBJ1-1	CAISESTRGDTEAFF	TGTGCCATCAGTGAGTCGACCAGGGGGGACACTGAAGCTTTCTTT
TRBV19	TRBD2	.	TRBJ2-2	CASSIEASGPAELFF	TGTGCCAGTAGTATAGAGGCTAGCGGCCCCGCGGAGCTGTTTTTT
TRBV4-1	.	.	TRBJ1-1	CASSQDGGGPEEAFF	TGCGCCAGCAGCCAAGACGGAGGTGGACCTGAAGAAGCTTTCTTT
TRBV5-5	TRBD2	.	TRBJ2-7	CASRWGTSGIYEQYF	TGTGCCAGCCGTTGGGGGACTAGCGGGATTTACGAGCAGTACTTC
TRBV11-2	TRBD2	.	TRBJ2-1	CASSPVREKGAEQFF	TGTGCCAGCAGCCCGGTGCGGGAGAAGGGCGCTGAGCAGTTCTTC
TRBV7-3	.	once	TRBJ2-3	CASSRLGRATDTQYF	TGTGCCAGCAGCCGGTTGGGGCGGGCCACAGATACGCAGTATTTT
TRBV5-1	.	many	TRBJ2-5	CASSLGGVVHQETQYF	TGCGCCAGCAGCTTGGGAGGTGTTGTCCATCAAGAGACCCAGTACTTC
TRBV13	TRBD1	.	TRBJ1-1	CASSPDTGGQGVGAFF	TGTGCCAGCAGCCCGGATACGGGAGGACAGGGGGTCGGAGCTTTCTTT
TRBV4-3	.	.	TRBJ1-3	CASSQSAGSVSGNTIYF	TGCGCCAGCAGCCAGTCAGCAGGGTCTGTCTCTGGAAACACCATATATTTT
TRBV7-9	.	.	TRBJ2-5	CASSSLRGQQETQYF	TGTGCCAGCAGCTCCCTGCGGGGACAGCAAGAGACCCAGTACTTC
TRBV5-1	.	few	TRBJ2-3	CASSSTSESADTQYF	TGCGCCAGCAGCTCGACTAGTGAGTCTGCAGATACGCAGTATTTT
TRBV7-2	.	many	TRBJ1-5	CASSLFWDSNQPQHF	TGTGCCAGCAGCTTATTCTGGGACAGCAATCAGCCCCAGCATTTT
TRBV28	.	.	TRBJ2-2	CASVTGSAGELFF	TGTGCCAGCGTAACAGGGTCCGCCGGGGAGCTGTTTTTT
TRBV10-3	TRBD1	.	TRBJ2-5	CAISPGQGRETQYF	TGTGCCATCAGTCCGGGACAGGGACGGGAGACCCAGTACTTC
TRBV5-8	.	.	TRBJ1-1	CATPGVAGTEAFF	TGTGCCACTCCGGGGGTGGCGGGGACTGAAGCTTTCTTT
TRBV10-2	TRBD1	.	TRBJ1-2	CASRDRGYYGYTF	TGCGCCAGCAGAGACAGGGGGTATTATGGCTACACCTTC
TRBV7-2	.	many	TRBJ2-7	CASSPTWGPYEQYF	TGTGCCAGCAGCCCGACGTGGGGGCCCTACGAGCAGTACTTC
TRBV5-1	.	.	TRBJ2-3	CASSQLGTDTQYF	TGCGCCAGCAGTCAGCTTGGTACAGATACGCAGTATTTT
TRBV5-1	TRBD1	.	TRBJ2-2	CASSWGTGDSGELFF	TGCGCCAGCAGCTGGGGGACAGGGGACTCCGGGGAGCTGTTTTTT
TRBV18	TRBD1	.	TRBJ2-5	CASSTPPRGRQETQYF	TGTGCCAGCTCAACGCCTCCCAGGGGGCGGCAAGAGACCCAGTACTTC
TRBV28	TRBD1	.	TRBJ1-1	CASSLPGQGANTEAFF	TGTGCCAGCAGTCTCCCGGGACAGGGGGCGAACACTGAAGCTTTCTTT
TRBV7-9	.	.	TRBJ1-1	CASSLGGMQDTEAFF	TGTGCCAGCAGCTTAGGGGGGATGCAGGACACTGAAGCTTTCTTT
TRBV5-4	TRBD2	.	TRBJ2-7	CASSRGLADEQYF	TGTGCCAGCAGCAGAGGACTAGCCGACGAGCAGTACTTC
TRBV2	TRBD1	.	TRBJ2-7	CASRTPGQGAYEQYF	TGTGCCAGCAGGACTCCGGGACAGGGGGCATACGAGCAGTACTTC
TRBV29-1	.	.	TRBJ2-1	CSVGPEEDEQFF	TGCAGCGTTGGGCCGGAGGAGGATGAGCAGTTCTTC